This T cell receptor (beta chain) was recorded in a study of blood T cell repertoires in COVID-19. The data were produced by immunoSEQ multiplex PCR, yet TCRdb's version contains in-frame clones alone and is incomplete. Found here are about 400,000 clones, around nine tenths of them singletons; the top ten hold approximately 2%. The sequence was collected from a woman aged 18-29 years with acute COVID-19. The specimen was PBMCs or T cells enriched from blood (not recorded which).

The CDR3 DNA is TGTGCCAGCAGTTTACCGGGACAGGGAAATGAAAAACTGTTTTTT. Amino acids: CASSLPGQGNEKLFF. The V gene is TRBV2, the J gene TRBJ1-4; 9 bases are shared with TRBD1. V dropped 5 bases and J dropped 5; count of bases not matched to a gene: 6. CDR3 length: 15 amino acids. CDR1 and CDR2 (germline): SNHLY, FYNNEI.